This is a list of T cell receptor beta chains from one sample in a study of T cell responses to AZD1222 COVID-19 vaccine. The data were produced by immunoSEQ multiplex PCR, yet TCRdb's version contains in-frame clones alone and is incomplete. The sample includes 120,000 to 150,000 clones, 75% to 90% of them seen just once. The starting material was peripheral blood, obtained 28 days after the second AZD1222 dose. These receptors came from an adult who received the AZD1222 COVID-19 vaccine. Both conserved end residues are part of each CDR3. The order of the fields is J gene, D gene, clone size, V gene, CDR3 DNA, CDR3 protein. D genes are given only for firm matches. The size field is filled for only some rows; it gives once, few, many or a size class.

J: TRBJ2-2; D: TRBD1; size: few; V: TRBV28; DNA: TGTGCCAGCACTCCCTGGGGGACAGCGAACACCGGGGAGCTGTTTTTT; CDR3: CASTPWGTANTGELFF
J: TRBJ2-7; D: TRBD2; size: NA; V: TRBV28; DNA: TGTGCCAGCAGTTCACAGCGGGAACCTTCCTACGAGCAGTACTTC; CDR3: CASSSQREPSYEQYF
J: TRBJ2-5; D: NA; size: NA; V: TRBV29-1; DNA: TGCAGCGCCCCTGGCGGCCAAGAGACCCAGTACTTC; CDR3: CSAPGGQETQYF
J: TRBJ2-2; D: TRBD1; size: NA; V: TRBV6-2/TRBV6-3; DNA: TGTGCCAGCAGTTACTCGACAGGGACAGGGAGGACCGGGGAGCTGTTTTTT; CDR3: CASSYSTGTGRTGELFF
J: TRBJ2-3; D: NA; size: NA; V: TRBV5-1; DNA: TGCGCCAGCAGCATTAGCACAGATACGCAGTATTTT; CDR3: CASSISTDTQYF
J: TRBJ1-1; D: NA; size: few; V: TRBV19; DNA: TGTGCCAGTAGTATAGCGGGGCGGATGAACACTGAAGCTTTCTTT; CDR3: CASSIAGRMNTEAFF
J: TRBJ2-1; D: TRBD2; size: NA; V: TRBV4-3; DNA: TGCGCCAGCAGCCAAGATCTCGGGGGGGGCAGCTCCTACAATGAGCAGTTCTTC; CDR3: CASSQDLGGGSSYNEQFF
J: TRBJ2-5; D: TRBD2; size: NA; V: TRBV7-9; DNA: TGTGCCAGCAGCTTATCCAGCGGGAGAACACAAGAGACCCAGTACTTC; CDR3: CASSLSSGRTQETQYF
J: TRBJ1-3; D: NA; size: NA; V: TRBV6-1; DNA: TGTGCCAGCAGTGAAAGCAGGGCGAAAAGCTCTGGAAACACCATATATTTT; CDR3: CASSESRAKSSGNTIYF
J: TRBJ1-3; D: TRBD1; size: NA; V: TRBV19; DNA: TGTGCCAGTAGTACCAGAGGACAGGGGACTGGAAACACCATATATTTT; CDR3: CASSTRGQGTGNTIYF
J: TRBJ2-6; D: NA; size: NA; V: TRBV19; DNA: TGTGCCAGTCAGAACCGGGACTTACTACACTCTGGGGCCAACGTCCTGACTTTC; CDR3: CASQNRDLLHSGANVLTF
J: TRBJ2-1; D: NA; size: NA; V: TRBV7-7; DNA: TGTGCCAGCAGCTTAGGCAGAACCAATGAGCAGTTCTTC; CDR3: CASSLGRTNEQFF
J: TRBJ1-1; D: TRBD1; size: NA; V: TRBV4-2; DNA: TGTGCCAGCAGCCAAGTCAGGGGGAGGAACACTGAAGCTTTCTTT; CDR3: CASSQVRGRNTEAFF
J: TRBJ2-1; D: TRBD2; size: NA; V: TRBV29-1; DNA: TGCAGCGTTGGTCGACTAGCGGGGGCGAATGAGCAGTTCTTC; CDR3: CSVGRLAGANEQFF